This entry concerns a single T cell receptor (beta chain). Assay used: immunoSEQ multiplex PCR; TCRdb lists only in-frame clones, some missing. The sample shows around 140,000 clones, 80% to 90% of them seen only once. The sample comes from a study of blood T cell repertoires in COVID-19. From germline, CDR1 is SQVTM and CDR2 ANQGSEA. The CDR3 has 14 residues. V was clipped by 6 bases and J by 4 bases; unmatched bases: 4. V gene TRBV29-1 combines with J gene TRBJ1-3, with TRBD1 matching over 12 bases. The sequence was collected from a woman in her forties or fifties with acute or convalescent COVID-19. The specimen sequenced was peripheral blood. CDR3 residues: CSVGTGGVGNTIYF. Written as DNA, the CDR3 is TGCAGCGTGGGGACAGGGGGCGTGGGAAACACCATATATTTT.